This T cell receptor beta chain was captured in a study of T cells in Graves' hyperthyroidism and ophthalmopathy. RNA transcripts were the template for amplifying TCR beta CDR3 regions. The TCR CDR3 first-round RT-PCR relied on the HTBI primer set. TCRdb re-derived calls from the multiplex PCR reads in MiXCR, one entry per CDR3 protein. The sample consists of 300,000 to 500,000 distinct CDR3 sequences, 11% to 15% of them appearing once. This clonotype occurred many times. Germline V lookup: CDR1 SGHTA, CDR2 FQGNSA. With 4 bases clipped from V and 2 bases from J, the junction kept 5 bases outside the gene matches. This CDR3 is built from 15 residues.

This clonotype originated in a man over 45 with Graves' ophthalmopathy. The sequencing sample was made of blood. The V gene is TRBV7-2, the J gene TRBJ2-7; 10 bases are a match to TRBD1. Written as DNA, the CDR3 is TGTGCCAGCAGCTCAGGGACAGGGGCAACCTACGAGCAGTACTTC. The encoded protein is CASSSGTGATYEQYF. Complete variable domain (other parts from reference TRBV7-2 and TRBJ2-7): GAGVSQSPSNKVTEKGKDVELRCDPISGHTALYWYRQSLGQGLEFLIYFQGNSAPDKSGLPSDRFSAERTGGSVSTLTIQRTQQEDSAVYLCASSSGTGATYEQYFGPGTRLTVT.